This T cell receptor (beta chain) was captured in a study of T-cell memory formation after mild COVID-19. The wider study: Most TCR clusters belonged to a single donor. Findings and limits, study-wide: A second wave of clones peaked on day 37, and their SARS-CoV-2 specificity went unconfirmed.

This clonotype was seen repeatedly, ten times or more. Antigen specificity is unknown. The CDR3 is 16 residues long. Germline CDR1 is SSHAT and CDR2 is FNYEAQ (reference sequence). V was clipped by 1 base and J by 2 bases, with 11 bases between them. 5'RACE with constant-segment primers yielded barcoded, UMI-tagged TCR alpha and TCR beta cDNA libraries. TCRdb re-called the 5' RACE reads with MiXCR, one entry per CDR3 protein. The top ten clones hold roughly 3.8% of a sample with around 150,000 distinct CDR3 sequences, around a tenth of them seen once. The specimen was PBMCs or a T cell subset sorted from them (not recorded which). The chain is built from TRBV7-7 and TRBJ2-2, with D possibly being TRBD1 (6 bases). The TCR was taken from a man between 18 and 35 years old who had mild COVID-19 (a few samples of this study predate the infection). Cell type and time point are not known. The CDR3 DNA follows: TGTGCCAGCAGCTTAGAAGGCAGGGGTAACACCGGGGAGCTGTTTTTT. Translating gives CASSLEGRGNTGELFF.